This T cell receptor beta chain is drawn from a study of control samples from healthy donors and cancer patients (dated by TCRdb to about 2020). As regards this clone: No antigen is known for it. Base quality data are lacking; no much larger clone is found one base away.

Relative to germline, V is missing 4 bases and J is missing 2 bases, with 8 bases of the junction outside any gene match. From cysteine to phenylalanine, the CDR3 is 16 amino acids long. Only the CDR3 region is kept as DNA, spanning 48 bases read in frame from base 1. Taken from the germline V gene, the CDR1 and CDR2 loops are SGHRS and YFSETQ. Library preparation used the immunoSEQ multiplex PCR assay. TCRdb carries this immuneACCESS record with in-frame sequences only. Its versions omit some clonotypes, under half of them owing to an unresolved V gene in the studies checked, with the rest unexplained. Counted in this sample were 90,000 or so clones; approximately 80% of them appeared once. The ten biggest clones cover around a fifth of the sample.

The sequence came from a man younger than 45 in good health. The V gene is TRBV5-1 and the J gene is TRBJ2-2, with TRBD2 matching 7 junction bases. Sequencing was done on a sample of blood. CDR3 sequence: CASSRASGFNTGELFF. The nucleotide sequence is given as TGCGCCAGCAGCAGGGCTAGCGGATTTAACACCGGGGAGCTGTTTTTT.